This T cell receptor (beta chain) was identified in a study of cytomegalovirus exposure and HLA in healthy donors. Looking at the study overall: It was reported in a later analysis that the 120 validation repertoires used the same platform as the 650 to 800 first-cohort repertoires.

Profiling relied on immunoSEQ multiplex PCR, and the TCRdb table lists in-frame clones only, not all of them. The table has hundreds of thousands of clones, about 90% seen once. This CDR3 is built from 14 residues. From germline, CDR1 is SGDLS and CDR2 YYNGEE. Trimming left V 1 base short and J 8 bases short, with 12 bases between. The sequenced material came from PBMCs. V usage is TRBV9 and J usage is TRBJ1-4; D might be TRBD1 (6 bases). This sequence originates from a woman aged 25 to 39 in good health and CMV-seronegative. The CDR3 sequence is CASSVTGTWEKLFF. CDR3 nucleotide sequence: TGTGCCAGCAGCGTAACCGGGACATGGGAAAAACTGTTTTTT.